The rows below give T cell receptor beta chains drawn from one sample of a study of OX40 agonist ivuxolimab in advanced cancers. Profiling relied on immunoSEQ multiplex PCR, and the TCRdb table lists in-frame clones only, not all of them. Of around 92,000 clones in the sample, around four fifths are singletons; the top ten hold 2.5% to 3%. Specimen: CD4+ or CD8+ T cells sorted from blood, collected in a trial of the OX40 agonist ivuxolimab. These receptor sequences come from an adult with an advanced solid tumor such as melanoma, head and neck, liver or kidney cancer. Both conserved end residues are part of each CDR3. D genes are given only for firm matches. Not all rows give a size; the values are once, few, many and, for expanded clones, a class.

D: TRBD1; J: TRBJ2-5; size: once; V: TRBV7-9; DNA: TGTGCCAGCACCGCTGGGGGGACAGGGGGAGAGACCCAGTACTTC; CDR3: CASTAGGTGGETQYF
D: .; J: TRBJ1-6; size: .; V: TRBV18; DNA: TGTGCCAGCTCCCTGTTGGGGGCAAATTCACCCCTCCACTTT; CDR3: CASSLLGANSPLHF
D: .; J: TRBJ1-5; size: .; V: TRBV7-9; DNA: TGTGCCAGCAGCGTGTTGGGTCAGCCCCAGCATTTT; CDR3: CASSVLGQPQHF
D: .; J: TRBJ1-5; size: .; V: TRBV2; DNA: TGTGCCAGCAGTGAAGAGGGCAGCCGGACACCCCAGCATTTT; CDR3: CASSEEGSRTPQHF
D: .; J: TRBJ1-5; size: .; V: TRBV30; DNA: TGTGCCTGGAGTCGCCGGGGGGCTAGCAATCAGCCCCAGCATTTT; CDR3: CAWSRRGASNQPQHF
D: .; J: TRBJ1-5; size: .; V: TRBV10-3; DNA: TGTGCCATCAGTGAGTCGTCCCTCCGGGGTAGCAATCAGCCCCAGCATTTT; CDR3: CAISESSLRGSNQPQHF
D: .; J: TRBJ1-5; size: .; V: TRBV18; DNA: TGTGCCAGCTCACCACGGAGGGGGGAGCCCCAGCATTTT; CDR3: CASSPRRGEPQHF
D: TRBD1; J: TRBJ1-1; size: .; V: TRBV7-2; DNA: TGTGCCAGCAGCTTAGCGCTAGGACAGGGGGGCACTGAAGCTTTCTTT; CDR3: CASSLALGQGGTEAFF
D: .; J: TRBJ1-2; size: .; V: TRBV27; DNA: TGTGCCAGCAGTTTATTAACGGATCTTTCACCAGGGTACAGAGCTAACTATGGCTACACCTTC; CDR3: CASSLLTDLSPGYRANYGYTF
D: .; J: TRBJ2-1; size: .; V: TRBV19; DNA: TGTGCCAGTACCCCCTCTGGGCTCGCAAATGAGCAGTTCTTC; CDR3: CASTPSGLANEQFF
D: .; J: TRBJ1-2; size: .; V: TRBV5-4; DNA: TGTGCCAGCAGCGACGGGGGTCGAAGTGGCTACACCTTC; CDR3: CASSDGGRSGYTF
D: TRBD2; J: TRBJ2-5; size: .; V: TRBV9; DNA: TGTGCCAGCAGCGTTGACGGGAGGCAAGAGACCCAGTACTTC; CDR3: CASSVDGRQETQYF
D: .; J: TRBJ2-2; size: .; V: TRBV5-1; DNA: TGCGCCAGCAGCTTGGCACAGACTGCGAACACCGGGGAGCTGTTTTTT; CDR3: CASSLAQTANTGELFF
D: .; J: TRBJ2-2; size: once; V: TRBV30; DNA: TGTGCCTGGAGTGGCGCAGTGGTGACCGGGGAGCTGTTTTTT; CDR3: CAWSGAVVTGELFF
D: .; J: TRBJ1-1; size: .; V: TRBV7-9; DNA: TGTGCCAGCAGGTTAAACACTGAAGCTTTCTTT; CDR3: CASRLNTEAFF
D: TRBD1; J: TRBJ2-5; size: .; V: TRBV19; DNA: TGTGCCAGTAGTATCGTGGGACAGGGTGTGCAAGAGACCCAGTACTTC; CDR3: CASSIVGQGVQETQYF
D: .; J: TRBJ1-6; size: .; V: TRBV6-5; DNA: TGTGCCAGCAGTGAAGCGTGGGTGGGGCCCCTCCACTTT; CDR3: CASSEAWVGPLHF
D: .; J: TRBJ2-6; size: .; V: TRBV4-3; DNA: TGCGCCAGCAGCCAAGGGGGGTTGGGGGACTCTGGGGCCAACGTCCTGACTTTC; CDR3: CASSQGGLGDSGANVLTF
D: .; J: TRBJ1-5; size: few; V: TRBV30; DNA: TGTGCCTGGGCAGAGAATAGCAATCAGCCCCAGCATTTT; CDR3: CAWAENSNQPQHF
D: .; J: TRBJ1-6; size: .; V: TRBV6-5; DNA: TGTGCCAGCACACTATTAAAAGATTCACCCCTCCACTTT; CDR3: CASTLLKDSPLHF
D: .; J: TRBJ2-3; size: .; V: TRBV19; DNA: TGTGCCAGTAGTATTGGGGGATTCACAGATACGCAGTATTTT; CDR3: CASSIGGFTDTQYF
D: .; J: TRBJ2-3; size: few; V: TRBV18; DNA: TGTGCCAGCTCACCGATCAGGGGCGCTCGGACAGATACGCAGTATTTT; CDR3: CASSPIRGARTDTQYF
D: .; J: TRBJ2-3; size: .; V: TRBV18; DNA: TGTGCCAGCTCACCGGGGGTCGGGACTAGCACAGATACGCAGTATTTT; CDR3: CASSPGVGTSTDTQYF
D: .; J: TRBJ2-5; size: .; V: TRBV7-3; DNA: TGTGCCAGCAGCTTTACCGGGAGCCCAGAGACCCAGTACTTC; CDR3: CASSFTGSPETQYF
D: TRBD1; J: TRBJ2-3; size: .; V: TRBV9; DNA: TGTGCCAGCAGTCGAGACAGGGGAGATACGCAGTATTTT; CDR3: CASSRDRGDTQYF
D: .; J: TRBJ2-4; size: few; V: TRBV28; DNA: TGTGCCAGCAGTCAGCCTGGGGGCAAAGGCAAAAACATTCAGTACTTC; CDR3: CASSQPGGKGKNIQYF
D: TRBD2; J: TRBJ2-3; size: .; V: TRBV25-1; DNA: TGTGCCAGCAGTTCGACGGGGGGTCGAGGGGATACGCAGTATTTT; CDR3: CASSSTGGRGDTQYF
D: TRBD1; J: TRBJ1-4; size: .; V: TRBV11-2; DNA: TGTGCCAGCAGTTGGGGACAGGGGAATGAAAAACTGTTTTTT; CDR3: CASSWGQGNEKLFF
D: TRBD1; J: TRBJ1-4; size: .; V: TRBV2; DNA: TGTGCCAGCAGCCAGGGGGAGGGCGCTGAAAAACTGTTTTTT; CDR3: CASSQGEGAEKLFF
D: .; J: TRBJ1-1; size: .; V: TRBV11-3; DNA: TGTGCCAGCAGCCTTCGGGTGAACACTGAAGCTTTCTTT; CDR3: CASSLRVNTEAFF
D: .; J: TRBJ2-5; size: .; V: TRBV7-6; DNA: TGTGCCAGCAGCTTAGGCGGGGACGGGTCTGCGGAGACCCAGTACTTC; CDR3: CASSLGGDGSAETQYF
D: TRBD1; J: TRBJ1-3; size: few; V: TRBV18; DNA: TGTGCCAGCTCACTCCCGACAGGGGTCTCTGGAAACACCATATATTTT; CDR3: CASSLPTGVSGNTIYF
D: .; J: TRBJ2-6; size: once; V: TRBV5-4; DNA: TGTGCCAGCAGCTTGAAGCTCTCTGGGGCCAACGTCCTGACTTTC; CDR3: CASSLKLSGANVLTF
D: TRBD2; J: TRBJ2-5; size: .; V: TRBV2; DNA: TGTGCCAGCAAACCGGGACTAGCGGGGGGGCGTCAAGAGACCCAGTACTTC; CDR3: CASKPGLAGGRQETQYF
D: .; J: TRBJ1-1; size: .; V: TRBV7-9; DNA: TGTGCCAGCAGCTTAAAAGGGGCGCAGACTGAAGCTTTCTTT; CDR3: CASSLKGAQTEAFF
D: TRBD2; J: TRBJ2-5; size: .; V: TRBV10-3; DNA: TGTGCCATCAGCCTCGCCTTAGCGGGGGGCCGGGAGACCCAGTACTTC; CDR3: CAISLALAGGRETQYF
D: TRBD2; J: TRBJ2-1; size: .; V: TRBV5-1; DNA: TGCGCCAGCAGCGTTTCACGTAGCGGGGGCTACAATGAGCAGTTCTTC; CDR3: CASSVSRSGGYNEQFF
D: .; J: TRBJ2-5; size: .; V: TRBV5-6; DNA: TGTGCCAGCAGCTTTTCAGGGGAAGAGACCCAGTACTTC; CDR3: CASSFSGEETQYF
D: .; J: TRBJ1-5; size: few; V: TRBV12-5; DNA: TGTGCTAGTGGAACAGAGGACCAGCCCCAGCATTTT; CDR3: CASGTEDQPQHF
D: .; J: TRBJ1-1; size: .; V: TRBV7-2; DNA: TGTGCCAGCAGTTCCAGGGTGGGAGGCCACACTGAAGCTTTCTTT; CDR3: CASSSRVGGHTEAFF
D: TRBD1; J: TRBJ1-2; size: .; V: TRBV7-8; DNA: TGTGCCAGCAGCTTAGGACAGGGTCACACCTTC; CDR3: CASSLGQGHTF
D: .; J: TRBJ1-2; size: .; V: TRBV28; DNA: TGTGCCACCGAACAGGGATGGGGTGGCTACACCTTC; CDR3: CATEQGWGGYTF
D: .; J: TRBJ2-2; size: .; V: TRBV6-5; DNA: TGTGCCAGCAGTGAGTCAGGGACCGGGGAGCTGTTTTTT; CDR3: CASSESGTGELFF
D: TRBD1; J: TRBJ2-3; size: .; V: TRBV28; DNA: TGTGCCAGCCTCACAGGGGAACAGGGAGATACGCAGTATTTT; CDR3: CASLTGEQGDTQYF
D: TRBD2; J: TRBJ2-3; size: once; V: TRBV4-1; DNA: TGCGCCACTAGTACTAGCGGGGGGACCCTTATCTCCACAGATACGCAGTATTTT; CDR3: CATSTSGGTLISTDTQYF
D: .; J: TRBJ1-2; size: .; V: TRBV4-3; DNA: TGCGCCAGCAGCCAAGATTGGAGTGACCGAGTAAACTATGGCTACACCTTC; CDR3: CASSQDWSDRVNYGYTF
D: TRBD2; J: TRBJ2-2; size: .; V: TRBV7-3; DNA: TGTGCCAGCAGCCAAAGAACGGGGGGACCCATCATTGGGGAGCTGTTTTTT; CDR3: CASSQRTGGPIIGELFF
D: .; J: TRBJ1-1; size: .; V: TRBV28; DNA: TGTGCCGTAGGTGGGGACACTGAAGCTTTCTTT; CDR3: CAVGGDTEAFF
D: .; J: TRBJ1-6; size: .; V: TRBV5-1; DNA: TGCGCCAGCAGCTTTACCGGGGGCAGGTCACCCCTCCACTTT; CDR3: CASSFTGGRSPLHF
D: .; J: TRBJ2-7; size: once; V: TRBV28; DNA: TGTGCCAGCAGTTTAGCCCAGATTGCCGCCTACGAGCAGTACTTC; CDR3: CASSLAQIAAYEQYF
D: .; J: TRBJ1-2; size: .; V: TRBV5-6; DNA: TGTGCCAGCAGCCTAACGGGACATCGACTCGAAATGAACTATGGCTACACCTTC; CDR3: CASSLTGHRLEMNYGYTF
D: .; J: TRBJ2-5; size: .; V: TRBV10-2; DNA: TGCGCCAGCAGTGGGTCACTAGTCCAAGAGACCCAGTACTTC; CDR3: CASSGSLVQETQYF
D: .; J: TRBJ2-2; size: .; V: TRBV9; DNA: TGTGCCAGCAGCGTAGTCGTCAGCACCGGGGAGCTGTTTTTT; CDR3: CASSVVVSTGELFF
D: .; J: TRBJ2-5; size: .; V: TRBV4-3; DNA: TGCGCCAGCAGCCAAGATGGGGGGACCCAAGAGACCCAGTACTTC; CDR3: CASSQDGGTQETQYF
D: TRBD2; J: TRBJ2-4; size: .; V: TRBV5-4; DNA: TGTGCCAGCAGCTCGCCAGGACTAGCGGAAAACATTCAGTACTTC; CDR3: CASSSPGLAENIQYF
D: TRBD1; J: TRBJ2-2; size: .; V: TRBV18; DNA: TGTGCCAGCTCACCACCGTCCGGGACAGGGACCACCGGGGAGCTGTTTTTT; CDR3: CASSPPSGTGTTGELFF
D: TRBD1; J: TRBJ1-2; size: .; V: TRBV7-9; DNA: TGTGCCGGAGGACAGGGGGCGAAGTCTACGTTGGGATTATATGGCTACACCTTC; CDR3: CAGGQGAKSTLGLYGYTF
D: .; J: TRBJ2-7; size: .; V: TRBV5-4; DNA: TGTGCCAGCAGCCATCCAGGGCCAGGGAGCTACGAGCAGTACTTC; CDR3: CASSHPGPGSYEQYF
D: TRBD1; J: TRBJ1-1; size: .; V: TRBV19; DNA: TGTGCCAGTAGGATACAGGGGGGAGGAGCGAGCACTGAAGCTTTCTTT; CDR3: CASRIQGGGASTEAFF